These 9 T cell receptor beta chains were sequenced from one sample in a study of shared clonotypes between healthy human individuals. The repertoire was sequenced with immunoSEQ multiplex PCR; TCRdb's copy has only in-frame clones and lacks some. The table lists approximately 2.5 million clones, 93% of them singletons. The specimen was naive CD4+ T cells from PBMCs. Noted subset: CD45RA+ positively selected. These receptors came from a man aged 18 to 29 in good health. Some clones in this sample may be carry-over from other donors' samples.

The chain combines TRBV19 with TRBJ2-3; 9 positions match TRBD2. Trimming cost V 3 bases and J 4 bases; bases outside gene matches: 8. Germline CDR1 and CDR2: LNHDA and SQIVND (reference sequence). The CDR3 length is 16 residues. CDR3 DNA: TGTGCCAGTAGTATCGGTAGAGCGGGAGGTGCAGATACGCAGTATTTT. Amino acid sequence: CASSIGRAGGADTQYF. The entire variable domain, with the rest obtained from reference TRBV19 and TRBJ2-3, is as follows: DGGITQSPKYLFRKEGQNVTLSCEQNLNHDAMYWYRQDPGQGLRLIYYSQIVNDFQKGDIAEGYSVSREKKESFPLTVTSAQKNPTAFYLCASSIGRAGGADTQYFGPGTRLTVL.

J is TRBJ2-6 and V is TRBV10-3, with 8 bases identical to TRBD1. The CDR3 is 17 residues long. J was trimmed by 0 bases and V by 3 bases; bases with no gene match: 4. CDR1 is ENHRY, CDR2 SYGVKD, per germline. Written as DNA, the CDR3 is TGTGCCATCAGTGATGGACAGGGCGACTCTGGGGCCAACGTCCTGACTTTC. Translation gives CAISDGQGDSGANVLTF.

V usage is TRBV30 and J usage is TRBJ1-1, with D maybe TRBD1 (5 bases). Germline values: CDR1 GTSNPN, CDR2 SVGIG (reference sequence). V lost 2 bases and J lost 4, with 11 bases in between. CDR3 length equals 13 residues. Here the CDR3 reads CAWSWRGVTEAFF. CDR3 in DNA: TGTGCCTGGAGTTGGAGAGGGGTCACTGAAGCTTTCTTT.

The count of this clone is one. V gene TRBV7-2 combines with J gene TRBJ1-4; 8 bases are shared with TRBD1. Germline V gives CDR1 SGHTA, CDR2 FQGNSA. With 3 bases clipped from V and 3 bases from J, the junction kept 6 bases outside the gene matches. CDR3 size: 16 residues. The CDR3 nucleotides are TGTGCCAGCAGCTTGATAGGACAGGGCTCTAATGAAAAACTGTTTTTT. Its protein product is CASSLIGQGSNEKLFF.

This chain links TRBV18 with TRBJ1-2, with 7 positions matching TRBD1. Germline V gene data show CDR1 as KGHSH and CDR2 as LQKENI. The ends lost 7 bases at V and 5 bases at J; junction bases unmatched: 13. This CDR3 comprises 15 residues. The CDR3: CASFSGGQVEYGYTF. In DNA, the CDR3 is TGTGCCAGCTTCTCCGGTGGACAGGTGGAATATGGCTACACCTTC.

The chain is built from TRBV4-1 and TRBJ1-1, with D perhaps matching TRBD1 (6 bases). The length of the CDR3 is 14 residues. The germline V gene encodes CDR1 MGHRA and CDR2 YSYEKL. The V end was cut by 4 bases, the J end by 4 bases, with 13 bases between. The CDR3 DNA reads TGCGCCAGCAGCCGGGGGGGCGCGGGCACTGAAGCTTTCTTT. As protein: CASSRGGAGTEAFF.

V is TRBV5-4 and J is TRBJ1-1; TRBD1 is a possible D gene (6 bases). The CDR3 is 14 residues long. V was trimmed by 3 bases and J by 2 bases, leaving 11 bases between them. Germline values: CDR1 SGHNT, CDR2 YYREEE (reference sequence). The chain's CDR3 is CASSYQGSNTEAFF. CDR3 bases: TGTGCCAGCAGCTATCAGGGGTCCAACACTGAAGCTTTCTTT.

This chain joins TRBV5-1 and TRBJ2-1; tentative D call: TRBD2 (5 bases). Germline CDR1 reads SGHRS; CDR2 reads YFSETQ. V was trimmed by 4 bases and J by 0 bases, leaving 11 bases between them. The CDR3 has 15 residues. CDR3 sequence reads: CASSEDLGSYNEQFF. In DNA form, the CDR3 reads TGCGCCAGCAGCGAGGACTTGGGCTCCTACAATGAGCAGTTCTTC.

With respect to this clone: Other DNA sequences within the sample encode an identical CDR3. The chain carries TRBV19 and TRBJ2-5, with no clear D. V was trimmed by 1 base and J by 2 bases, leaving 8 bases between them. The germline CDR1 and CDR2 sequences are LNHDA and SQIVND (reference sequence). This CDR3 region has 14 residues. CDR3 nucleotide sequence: TGTGCCAGTAGTATAGGAGGAGTACAAGAGACCCAGTACTTC. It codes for CASSIGGVQETQYF.